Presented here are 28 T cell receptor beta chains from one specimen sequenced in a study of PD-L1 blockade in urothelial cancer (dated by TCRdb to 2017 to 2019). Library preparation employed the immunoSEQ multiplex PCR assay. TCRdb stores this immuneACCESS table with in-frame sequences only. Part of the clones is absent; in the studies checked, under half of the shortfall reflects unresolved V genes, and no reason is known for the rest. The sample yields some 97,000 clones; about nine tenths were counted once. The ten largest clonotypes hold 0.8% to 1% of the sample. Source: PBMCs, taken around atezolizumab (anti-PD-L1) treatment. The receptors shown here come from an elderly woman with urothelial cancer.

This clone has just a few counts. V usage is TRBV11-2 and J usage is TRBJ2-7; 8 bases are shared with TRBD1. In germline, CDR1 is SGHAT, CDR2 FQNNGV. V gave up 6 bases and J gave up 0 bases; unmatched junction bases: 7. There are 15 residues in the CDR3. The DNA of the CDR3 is TGTGCCAGCAGTCGCTACAGGGGGAGCTCCTACGAGCAGTACTTC. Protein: CASSRYRGSSYEQYF.

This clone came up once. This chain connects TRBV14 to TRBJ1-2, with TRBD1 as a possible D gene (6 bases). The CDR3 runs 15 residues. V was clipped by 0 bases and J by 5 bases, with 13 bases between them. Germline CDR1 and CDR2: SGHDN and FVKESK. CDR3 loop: CASSQDKAGVYGYTF. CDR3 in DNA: TGTGCCAGCAGCCAAGATAAGGCAGGGGTTTATGGCTACACCTTC.

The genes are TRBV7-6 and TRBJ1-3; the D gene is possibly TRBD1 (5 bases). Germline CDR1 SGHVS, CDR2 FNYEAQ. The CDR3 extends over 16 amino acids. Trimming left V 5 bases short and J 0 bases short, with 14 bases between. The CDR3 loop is CASSPSQGRSGNTIYF. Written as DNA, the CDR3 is TGTGCCAGCAGCCCCAGCCAGGGTCGCTCTGGAAACACCATATATTTT.

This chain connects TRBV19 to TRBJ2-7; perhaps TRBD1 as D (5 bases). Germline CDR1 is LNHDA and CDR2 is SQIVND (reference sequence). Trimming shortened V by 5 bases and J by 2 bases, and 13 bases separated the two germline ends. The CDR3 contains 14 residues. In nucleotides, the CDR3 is TGTGCCAGTAGTGGGGCAGCCCTCACCTACGAGCAGTACTTC. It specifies CASSGAALTYEQYF. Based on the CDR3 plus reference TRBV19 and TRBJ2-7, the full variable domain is DGGITQSPKYLFRKEGQNVTLSCEQNLNHDAMYWYRQDPGQGLRLIYYSQIVNDFQKGDIAEGYSVSREKKESFPLTVTSAQKNPTAFYLCASSGAALTYEQYFGPGTRLTVT.

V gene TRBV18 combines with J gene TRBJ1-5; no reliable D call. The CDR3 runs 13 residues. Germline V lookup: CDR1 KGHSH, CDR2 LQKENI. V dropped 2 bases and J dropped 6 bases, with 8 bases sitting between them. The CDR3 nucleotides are TGTGCCAGCTCACCAATTCGGGGTCAGCCCCAGCATTTT. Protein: CASSPIRGQPQHF.

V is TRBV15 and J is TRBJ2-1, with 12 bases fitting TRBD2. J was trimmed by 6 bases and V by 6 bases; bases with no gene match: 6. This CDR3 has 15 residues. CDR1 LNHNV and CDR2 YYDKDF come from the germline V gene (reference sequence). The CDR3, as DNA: TGTGCCACCAGTACTGGACTAGCGGGAACCAATGAGCAGTTCTTC. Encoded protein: CATSTGLAGTNEQFF.

As DNA, the CDR3 is TGTGCCAGCAGCCGAGAGGCGCGGGAGTACGAGCAGTACTTC. This translates into CASSREAREYEQYF. This chain joins TRBV4-2 and TRBJ2-7; 7 bases align to TRBD2. Per germline, CDR1 LGHNA and CDR2 YNFKEQ. The V gene end was trimmed by 4 bases and the J gene end by 4 bases; junction bases not matched to a gene: 7. The CDR3 totals 14 residues.

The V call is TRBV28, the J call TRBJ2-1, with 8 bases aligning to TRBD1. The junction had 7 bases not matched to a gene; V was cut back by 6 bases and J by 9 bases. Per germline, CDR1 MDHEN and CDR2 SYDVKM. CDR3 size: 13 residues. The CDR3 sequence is CASSRQGIGEQFF. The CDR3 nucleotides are TGTGCCAGCAGCCGACAGGGGATAGGTGAGCAGTTCTTC.

This chain's CDR3 is CASSFALGGNTEAFF. CDR3 nucleotide sequence: TGTGCCAGCAGCTTTGCCCTGGGGGGGAACACTGAAGCTTTCTTT. V and J are TRBV9 and TRBJ1-1; D is perhaps TRBD1 (5 bases). The CDR3 loop spans 15 amino acids. CDR1 SGDLS and CDR2 YYNGEE come from the germline V gene. V lost 4 bases and J lost 1, with 14 bases in between.

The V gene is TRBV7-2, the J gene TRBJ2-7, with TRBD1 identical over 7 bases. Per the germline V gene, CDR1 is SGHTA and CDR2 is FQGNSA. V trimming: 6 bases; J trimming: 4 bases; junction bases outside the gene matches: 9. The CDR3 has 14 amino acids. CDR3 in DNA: TGTGCCAGCAGTTTCCCCGACAGGGAATACGAGCAGTACTTC. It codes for CASSFPDREYEQYF.

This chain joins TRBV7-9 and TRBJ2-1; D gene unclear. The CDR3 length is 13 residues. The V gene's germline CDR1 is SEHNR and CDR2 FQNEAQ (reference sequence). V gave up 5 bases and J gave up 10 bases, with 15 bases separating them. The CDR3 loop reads CASSLIDKGEQFF. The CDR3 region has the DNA TGTGCCAGCAGCCTGATAGACAAAGGCGAGCAGTTCTTC. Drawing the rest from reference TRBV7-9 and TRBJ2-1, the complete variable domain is DTGVSQNPRHKITKRGQNVTFRCDPISEHNRLYWYRQTLGQGPEFLTYFQNEAQLEKSRLLSDRFSAERPKGSFSTLEIQRTEQGDSAMYLCASSLIDKGEQFFGPGTRLTVL.

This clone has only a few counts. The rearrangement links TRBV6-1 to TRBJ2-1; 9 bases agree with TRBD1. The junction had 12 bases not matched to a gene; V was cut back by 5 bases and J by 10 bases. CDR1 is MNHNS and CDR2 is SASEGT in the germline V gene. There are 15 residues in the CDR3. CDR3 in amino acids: CASSSGTGSMAEQFF. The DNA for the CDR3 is TGTGCCAGCAGTTCCGGGACAGGGTCGATGGCGGAGCAGTTCTTC.

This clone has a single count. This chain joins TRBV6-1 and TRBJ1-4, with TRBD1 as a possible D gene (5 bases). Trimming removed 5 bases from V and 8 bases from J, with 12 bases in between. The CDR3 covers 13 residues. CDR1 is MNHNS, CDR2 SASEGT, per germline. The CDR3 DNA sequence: TGTGCCAGCAGTCTCAGGGAAGAAGAAAAACTGTTTTTT. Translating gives CASSLREEEKLFF.

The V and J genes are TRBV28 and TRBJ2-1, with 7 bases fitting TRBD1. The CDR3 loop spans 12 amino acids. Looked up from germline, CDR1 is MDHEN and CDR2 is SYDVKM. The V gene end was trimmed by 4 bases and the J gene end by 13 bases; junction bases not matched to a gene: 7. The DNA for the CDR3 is TGTGCCAGCAGTTCCCGGGACAGTTCACAGTTCTTC. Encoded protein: CASSSRDSSQFF. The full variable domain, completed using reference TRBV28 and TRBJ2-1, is DVKVTQSSRYLVKRTGEKVFLECVQDMDHENMFWYRQDPGLGLRLIYFSYDVKMKEKGDIPEGYSVSREKKERFSLILESASTNQTSMYLCASSSRDSSQFFGPGTRLTVL.

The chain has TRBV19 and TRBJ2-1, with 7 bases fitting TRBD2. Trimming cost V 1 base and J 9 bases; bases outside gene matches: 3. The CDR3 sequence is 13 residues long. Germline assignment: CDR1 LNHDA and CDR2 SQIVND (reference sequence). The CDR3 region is CASSIGERGEQFF. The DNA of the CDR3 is TGTGCCAGTAGTATAGGGGAGCGGGGTGAGCAGTTCTTC.

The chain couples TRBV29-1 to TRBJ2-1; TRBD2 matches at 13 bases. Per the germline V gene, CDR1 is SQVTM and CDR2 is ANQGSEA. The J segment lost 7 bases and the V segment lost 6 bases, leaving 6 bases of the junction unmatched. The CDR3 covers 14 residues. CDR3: CSVATSGRGNEQFF. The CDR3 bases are TGCAGCGTGGCCACTAGCGGGAGGGGGAATGAGCAGTTCTTC.

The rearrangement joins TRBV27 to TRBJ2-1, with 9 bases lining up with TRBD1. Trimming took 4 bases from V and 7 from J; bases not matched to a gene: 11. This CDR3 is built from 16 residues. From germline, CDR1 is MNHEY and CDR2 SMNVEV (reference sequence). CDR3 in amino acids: CASSSLGTGSLNEQFF. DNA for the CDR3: TGTGCCAGCAGTTCCTTGGGGACAGGGTCATTAAATGAGCAGTTCTTC.

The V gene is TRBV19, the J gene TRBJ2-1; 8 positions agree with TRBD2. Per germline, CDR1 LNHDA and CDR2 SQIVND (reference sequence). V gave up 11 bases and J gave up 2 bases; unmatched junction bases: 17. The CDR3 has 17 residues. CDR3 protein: CASNGGASGYPYNEQFF. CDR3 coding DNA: TGTGCCTCAAACGGGGGAGCTAGCGGGTACCCCTACAATGAGCAGTTCTTC.

The DNA for the CDR3 is TGTGCCAGCAGCTTCGACAGGGGCTCGCACAATGAGCAGTTCTTC. Its translation: CASSFDRGSHNEQFF. J is TRBJ2-1 and V is TRBV7-2; the match to TRBD1 covers 8 bases. Trimming took 3 bases from V and 5 from J; bases not matched to a gene: 6. There are 15 residues in the CDR3. CDR1 and CDR2 from the germline V gene are SGHTA and FQGNSA.

The CDR3 nucleotides are TGTGCCAGCAGCCTAGGGACAGTAATTAATCAGCCCCAGCATTTT. Protein product: CASSLGTVINQPQHF. V usage is TRBV7-2 and J usage is TRBJ1-5; 7 nucleotides align to TRBD1. With V trimmed by 5 bases and J by 4 bases, 8 bases remained unmatched. The CDR3 has 15 residues. Germline V CDR1 and CDR2: SGHTA, FQGNSA.

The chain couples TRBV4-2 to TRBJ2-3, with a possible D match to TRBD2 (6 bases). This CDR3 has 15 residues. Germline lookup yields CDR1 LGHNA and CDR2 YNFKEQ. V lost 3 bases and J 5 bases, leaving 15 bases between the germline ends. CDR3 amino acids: CASSQLAVGGDTQYF. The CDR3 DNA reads TGTGCCAGCAGCCAGTTAGCGGTTGGGGGAGATACGCAGTATTTT.

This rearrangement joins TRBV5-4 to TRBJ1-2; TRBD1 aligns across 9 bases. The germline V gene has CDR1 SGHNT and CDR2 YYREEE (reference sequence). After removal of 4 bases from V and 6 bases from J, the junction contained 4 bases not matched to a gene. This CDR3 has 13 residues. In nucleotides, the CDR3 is TGTGCCAGCAGCGGACAGGGGTGGGATGGCTACACCTTC. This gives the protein CASSGQGWDGYTF.

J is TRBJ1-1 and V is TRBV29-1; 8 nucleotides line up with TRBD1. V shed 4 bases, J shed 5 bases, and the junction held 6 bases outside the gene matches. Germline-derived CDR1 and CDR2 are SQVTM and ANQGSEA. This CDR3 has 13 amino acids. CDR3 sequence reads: CSVATGAGTEAFF. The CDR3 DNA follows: TGCAGCGTTGCGACAGGGGCTGGGACTGAAGCTTTCTTT.

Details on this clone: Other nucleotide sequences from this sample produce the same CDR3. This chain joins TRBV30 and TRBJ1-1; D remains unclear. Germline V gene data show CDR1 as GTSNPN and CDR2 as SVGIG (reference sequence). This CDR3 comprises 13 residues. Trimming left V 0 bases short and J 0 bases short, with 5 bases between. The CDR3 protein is CAWSVQLNTEAFF. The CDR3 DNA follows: TGTGCCTGGAGTGTACAATTGAACACTGAAGCTTTCTTT.

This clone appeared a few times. The CDR3 sequence is CASTLKTGTLLNEQFF. The CDR3 DNA reads TGTGCCAGCACCTTAAAGACAGGGACCCTGTTGAATGAGCAGTTCTTC. The chain links TRBV27 to TRBJ2-1; the match to TRBD1 covers 7 bases. The germline V gene encodes CDR1 MNHEY and CDR2 SMNVEV (reference sequence). The CDR3 runs 16 residues. Germline trimming cut 7 bases from V and 7 bases from J; bases unmatched to any gene: 16.

The CDR3: CAWSKSSTGELFF. DNA for the CDR3: TGTGCCTGGAGTAAATCGTCGACCGGGGAGCTGTTTTTT. This chain joins TRBV30 and TRBJ2-2; no reliable D call. This CDR3 contains 13 residues. The V end lost 2 bases, the J end lost 5 bases, and 9 bases lay between the germline ends. CDR1 and CDR2 (germline): GTSNPN, SVGIG (reference sequence).

The DNA of the CDR3 is TGCGCCAGCAGCCAAGATGGGGACAGTTCATACCAAGAGACCCAGTACTTC. Translating gives CASSQDGDSSYQETQYF. This chain joins TRBV4-1 and TRBJ2-5; TRBD1 matches at 7 bases. Trimming took 0 bases from V and 0 from J; bases not matched to a gene: 7. There are 17 residues in the CDR3. Looked up from germline, CDR1 is MGHRA and CDR2 is YSYEKL.

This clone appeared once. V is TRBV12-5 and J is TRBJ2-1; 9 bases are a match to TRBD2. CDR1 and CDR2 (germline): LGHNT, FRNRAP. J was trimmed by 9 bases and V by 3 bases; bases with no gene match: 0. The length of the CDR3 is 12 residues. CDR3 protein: CASGLLAGEQFF. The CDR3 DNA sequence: TGTGCTAGTGGTTTACTAGCGGGTGAGCAGTTCTTC.